This section outlines one TCR beta chain sequence together with its context. Its antigen is not known. These data belong to a study of T cell repertoires in cytomegalovirus infection. Study in general: CMV infection plus the matching HLA type was flagged by public TCR beta signatures. General observations from the study: HLA-C-restricted CMV-specific TCR beta clonotypes prevailed in the ex vivo response. The study identified carriers of CMV plus the relevant HLA from cumulative public TCR beta family frequency.

V lost 6 bases to trimming and J lost 8 bases, with 14 bases between them. The CDR3 is made up of 13 amino acids. TCRdb analysed the reads with MiXCR anew, one entry per CDR3 protein. The table lists 680,000 or so distinct CDR3 sequences, 35% of them singletons, with 2.8% in the top ten. The clonotype comes from a human donor in good health (CMV status not recorded). Some clones in this sample may be carry-over from other donors' samples. This chain connects TRBV12-3 or TRBV12-4 to TRBJ2-1; D is ambiguous. Sequencing was performed on PBMCs. For the CDR3, the DNA is TGTGCCAGCAGCCCAGAGCGTCCCGATGAGCAGTTCTTC. Translation gives CASSPERPDEQFF.